The clone carrying this T cell receptor beta chain was recorded once. Its antigen is still unknown. The V segment lost 8 bases and the J segment 5 bases; nucleotides outside the gene matches: 8. CDR3 length: 13 residues. Germline V gene lookup returns CDR1 LNHDA and CDR2 SQIVND (reference sequence). These data come from a study of cytomegalovirus exposure and HLA in healthy donors. Study-level findings and limits: In a later analysis, parvovirus B19, influenza, CMV and Epstein-Barr virus appeared linked to several top co-occurrence clusters. Earlier analysis found most TCR beta V segments productive about 87% or about 30% of the time. Serostatus for CMV was the only available immune exposure information.

This PCR relied on a set of 60 Vbeta primers and 13 Jbeta primers. Produced via immunoSEQ multiplex PCR; TCRdb's table is partial and in-frame only. This table holds tens of thousands of clones, 65% to 90% found once. Sequenced: PBMCs. The receptor comes from a woman between 18 and 29 years old in good health and CMV-seronegative. The gene calls are TRBV19 and TRBJ2-7; TRBD2 matches 8 bases. The CDR3 DNA reads TGTGCCAGTGCCCGAGCGGGGGCAGACGAGCAGTACTTC. Its translation is CASARAGADEQYF.